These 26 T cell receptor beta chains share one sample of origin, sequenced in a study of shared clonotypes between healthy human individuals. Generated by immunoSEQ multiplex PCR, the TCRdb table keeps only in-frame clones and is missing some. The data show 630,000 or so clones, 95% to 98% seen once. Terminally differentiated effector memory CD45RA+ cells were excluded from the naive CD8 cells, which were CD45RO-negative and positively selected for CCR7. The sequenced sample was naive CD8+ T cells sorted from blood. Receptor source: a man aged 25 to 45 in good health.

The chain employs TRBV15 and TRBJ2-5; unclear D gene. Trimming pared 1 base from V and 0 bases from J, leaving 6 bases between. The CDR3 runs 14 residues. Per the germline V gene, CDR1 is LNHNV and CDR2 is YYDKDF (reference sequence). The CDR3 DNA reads TGTGCCACCAGCAGAGGAGGTTACCAAGAGACCCAGTACTTC. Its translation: CATSRGGYQETQYF.

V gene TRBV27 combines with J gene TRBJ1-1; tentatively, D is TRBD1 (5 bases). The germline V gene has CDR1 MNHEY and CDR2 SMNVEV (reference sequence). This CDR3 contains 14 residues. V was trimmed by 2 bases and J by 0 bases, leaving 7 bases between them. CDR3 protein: CASSLEGMNTEAFF. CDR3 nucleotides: TGTGCCAGCAGTTTAGAGGGGATGAACACTGAAGCTTTCTTT.

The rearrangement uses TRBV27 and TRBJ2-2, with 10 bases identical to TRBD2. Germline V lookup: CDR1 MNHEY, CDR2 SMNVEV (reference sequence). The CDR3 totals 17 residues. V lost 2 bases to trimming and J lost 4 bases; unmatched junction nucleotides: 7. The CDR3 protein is CASSLLAGEFGTGELFF. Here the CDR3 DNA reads TGTGCCAGCAGTTTACTAGCGGGAGAATTTGGCACCGGGGAGCTGTTTTTT.

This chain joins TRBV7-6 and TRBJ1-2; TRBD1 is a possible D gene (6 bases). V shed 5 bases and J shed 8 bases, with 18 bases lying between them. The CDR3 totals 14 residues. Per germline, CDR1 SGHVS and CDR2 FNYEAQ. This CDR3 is CASSPRTDLGGYTF. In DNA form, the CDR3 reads TGTGCCAGCAGCCCACGGACAGATCTTGGCGGCTACACCTTC.

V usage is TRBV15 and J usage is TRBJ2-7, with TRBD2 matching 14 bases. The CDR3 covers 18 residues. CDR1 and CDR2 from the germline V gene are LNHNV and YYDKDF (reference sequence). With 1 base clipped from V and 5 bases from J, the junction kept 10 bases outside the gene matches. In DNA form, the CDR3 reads TGTGCCACCAGCAGAGTTCCGGGACTAGCGGGAGCTAGCGACGAGCAGTACTTC. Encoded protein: CATSRVPGLAGASDEQYF.

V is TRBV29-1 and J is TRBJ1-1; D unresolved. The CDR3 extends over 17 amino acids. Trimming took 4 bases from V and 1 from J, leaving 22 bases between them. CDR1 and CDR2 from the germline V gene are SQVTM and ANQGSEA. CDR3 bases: TGCAGCGTTGCCACTGGACGCCGGAGGGTGGCGAACACTGAAGCTTTCTTT. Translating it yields CSVATGRRRVANTEAFF. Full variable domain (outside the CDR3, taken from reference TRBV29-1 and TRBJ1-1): SAVISQKPSRDICQRGTSLTIQCQVDSQVTMMFWYRQQPGQSLTLIATANQGSEATYESGFVIDKFPISRPNLTFSTLTVSNMSPEDSSIYLCSVATGRRRVANTEAFFGQGTRLTVV.

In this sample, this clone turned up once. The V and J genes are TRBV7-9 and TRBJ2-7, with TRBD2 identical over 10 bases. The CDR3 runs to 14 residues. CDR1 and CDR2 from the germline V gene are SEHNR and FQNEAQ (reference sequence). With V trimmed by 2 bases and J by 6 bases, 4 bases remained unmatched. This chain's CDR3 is CASSLKREGREQYF. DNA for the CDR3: TGTGCCAGCAGCTTAAAGCGGGAGGGCCGCGAGCAGTACTTC.

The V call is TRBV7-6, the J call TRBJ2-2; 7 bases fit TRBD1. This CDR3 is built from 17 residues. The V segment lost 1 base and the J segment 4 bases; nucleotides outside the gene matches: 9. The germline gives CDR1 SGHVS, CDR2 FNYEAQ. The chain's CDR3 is CASSLVGGRASTGELFF. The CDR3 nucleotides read TGTGCCAGCAGCTTAGTAGGGGGCAGGGCTAGCACCGGGGAGCTGTTTTTT.

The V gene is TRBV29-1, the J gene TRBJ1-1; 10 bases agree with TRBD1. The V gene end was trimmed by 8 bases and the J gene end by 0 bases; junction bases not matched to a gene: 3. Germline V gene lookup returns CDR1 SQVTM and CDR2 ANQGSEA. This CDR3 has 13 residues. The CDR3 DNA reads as TGCAGCTCCGACAGGGGGCTGAACACTGAAGCTTTCTTT. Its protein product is CSSDRGLNTEAFF. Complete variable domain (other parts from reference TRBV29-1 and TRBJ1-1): SAVISQKPSRDICQRGTSLTIQCQVDSQVTMMFWYRQQPGQSLTLIATANQGSEATYESGFVIDKFPISRPNLTFSTLTVSNMSPEDSSIYLCSSDRGLNTEAFFGQGTRLTVV.

The CDR3 nucleotides are TGTGCCAGCAGTTTTTTCCCGGGATTTGAAGCTTTCTTT. The encoded protein is CASSFFPGFEAFF. The chain is built from TRBV27 and TRBJ1-1; D is unresolved. CDR1 is MNHEY and CDR2 is SMNVEV in the germline V gene (reference sequence). The CDR3 extends over 13 amino acids. Trimming took 3 bases from V and 7 from J, leaving 12 bases between them.

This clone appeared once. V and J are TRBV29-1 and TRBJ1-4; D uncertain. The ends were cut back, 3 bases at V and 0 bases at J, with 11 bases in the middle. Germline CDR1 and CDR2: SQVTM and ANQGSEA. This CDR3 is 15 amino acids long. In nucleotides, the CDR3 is TGCAGCGTTGATTCCGGCCTTGCAACTAATGAAAAACTGTTTTTT. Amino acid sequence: CSVDSGLATNEKLFF. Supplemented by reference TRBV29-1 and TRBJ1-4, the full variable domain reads SAVISQKPSRDICQRGTSLTIQCQVDSQVTMMFWYRQQPGQSLTLIATANQGSEATYESGFVIDKFPISRPNLTFSTLTVSNMSPEDSSIYLCSVDSGLATNEKLFFGSGTQLSVL.

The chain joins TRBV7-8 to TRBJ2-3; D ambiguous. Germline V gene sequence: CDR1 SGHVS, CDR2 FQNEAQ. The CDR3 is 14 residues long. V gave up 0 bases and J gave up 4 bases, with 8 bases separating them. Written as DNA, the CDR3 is TGTGCCAGCAGCTTAGCGCAATATCCAGATACGCAGTATTTT. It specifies CASSLAQYPDTQYF.

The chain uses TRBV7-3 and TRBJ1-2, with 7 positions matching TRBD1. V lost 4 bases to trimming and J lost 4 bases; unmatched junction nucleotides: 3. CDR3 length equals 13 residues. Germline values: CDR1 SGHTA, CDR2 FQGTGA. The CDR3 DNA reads TGTGCCAGCAGCTACGGGACAGCCTATGGCTACACCTTC. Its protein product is CASSYGTAYGYTF.

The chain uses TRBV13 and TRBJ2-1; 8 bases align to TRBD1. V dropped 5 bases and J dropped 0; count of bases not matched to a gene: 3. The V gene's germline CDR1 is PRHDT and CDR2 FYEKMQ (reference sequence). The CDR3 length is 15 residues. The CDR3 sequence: CASSPRGRSYNEQFF. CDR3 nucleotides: TGTGCCAGCAGCCCCAGGGGGCGCTCCTACAATGAGCAGTTCTTC.

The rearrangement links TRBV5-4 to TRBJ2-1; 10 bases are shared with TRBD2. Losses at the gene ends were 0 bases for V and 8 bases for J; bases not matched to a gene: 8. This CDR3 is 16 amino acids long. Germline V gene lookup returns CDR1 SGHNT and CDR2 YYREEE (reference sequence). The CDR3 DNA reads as TGTGCCAGCAGCTTGGTCGGGGCACTAGCGGGACATGAGCAGTTCTTC. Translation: CASSLVGALAGHEQFF.

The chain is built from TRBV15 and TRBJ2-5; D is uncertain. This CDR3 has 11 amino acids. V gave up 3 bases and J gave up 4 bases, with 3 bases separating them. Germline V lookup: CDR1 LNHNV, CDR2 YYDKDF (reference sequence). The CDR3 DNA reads TGTGCCACCAGCAGCCGAGAGACCCAGTACTTC. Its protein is CATSSRETQYF.

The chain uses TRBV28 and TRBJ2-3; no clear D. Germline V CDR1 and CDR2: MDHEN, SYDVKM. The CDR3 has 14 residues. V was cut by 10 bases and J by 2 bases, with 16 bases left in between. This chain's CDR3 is CATQSAGNTDTQYF. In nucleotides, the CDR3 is TGTGCCACGCAGTCGGCAGGAAACACAGATACGCAGTATTTT.

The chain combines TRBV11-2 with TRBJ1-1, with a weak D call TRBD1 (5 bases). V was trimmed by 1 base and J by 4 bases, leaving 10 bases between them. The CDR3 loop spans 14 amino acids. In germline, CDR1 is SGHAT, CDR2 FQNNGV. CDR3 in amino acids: CASSLAGGGTEAFF. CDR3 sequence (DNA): TGTGCCAGCAGCTTAGCCGGGGGGGGCACTGAAGCTTTCTTT.

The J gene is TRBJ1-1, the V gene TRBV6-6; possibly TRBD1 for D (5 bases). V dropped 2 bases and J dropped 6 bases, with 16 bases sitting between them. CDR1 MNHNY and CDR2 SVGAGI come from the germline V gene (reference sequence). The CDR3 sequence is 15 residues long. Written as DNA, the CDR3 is TGTGCCAGCAGTTACCAAGTTGGGGGGATCGCTGAAGCTTTCTTT. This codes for CASSYQVGGIAEAFF.

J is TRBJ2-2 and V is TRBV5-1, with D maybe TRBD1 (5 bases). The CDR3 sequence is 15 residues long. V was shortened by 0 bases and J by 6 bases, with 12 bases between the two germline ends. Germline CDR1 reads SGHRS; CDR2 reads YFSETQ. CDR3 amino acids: CASSLVATAPGELFF. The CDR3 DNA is TGCGCCAGCAGCTTGGTCGCGACAGCCCCCGGGGAGCTGTTTTTT.

CDR3 region: CASSFRWDRVLQPQHF. The CDR3 nucleotides read TGTGCCAGCAGTTTTAGGTGGGACAGGGTTCTTCAGCCCCAGCATTTT. The chain carries TRBV27 and TRBJ1-5; 9 positions agree with TRBD1. This CDR3 is built from 16 residues. Germline assignment: CDR1 MNHEY and CDR2 SMNVEV (reference sequence). Unmatched junction bases numbered 9, after V lost 3 bases and J lost 6 bases.

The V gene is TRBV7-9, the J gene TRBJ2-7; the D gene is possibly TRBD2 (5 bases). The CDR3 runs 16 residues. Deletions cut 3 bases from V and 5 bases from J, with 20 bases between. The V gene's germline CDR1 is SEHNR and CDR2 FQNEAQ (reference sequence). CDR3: CASSLGFGSESNEQYF. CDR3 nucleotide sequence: TGTGCCAGCAGCTTGGGGTTCGGTAGCGAATCAAACGAGCAGTACTTC.

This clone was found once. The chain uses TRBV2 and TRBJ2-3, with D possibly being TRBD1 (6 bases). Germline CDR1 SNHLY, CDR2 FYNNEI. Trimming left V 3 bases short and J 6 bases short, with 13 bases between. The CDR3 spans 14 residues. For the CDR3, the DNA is TGTGCCAGCAGTGATATTCGACAGGCTGATACGCAGTATTTT. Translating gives CASSDIRQADTQYF.

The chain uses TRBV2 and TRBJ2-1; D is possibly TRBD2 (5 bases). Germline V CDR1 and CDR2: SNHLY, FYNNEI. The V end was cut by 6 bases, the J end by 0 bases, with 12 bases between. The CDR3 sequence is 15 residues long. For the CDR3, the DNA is TGTGCCAGCAGGGATACTAGGAGCTCCTACAATGAGCAGTTCTTC. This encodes CASRDTRSSYNEQFF.

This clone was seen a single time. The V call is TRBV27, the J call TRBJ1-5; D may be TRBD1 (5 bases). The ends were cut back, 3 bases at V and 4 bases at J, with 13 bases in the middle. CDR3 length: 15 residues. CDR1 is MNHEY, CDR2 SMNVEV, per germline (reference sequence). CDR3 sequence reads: CASSFSGEGNQPQHF. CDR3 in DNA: TGTGCCAGCAGTTTCTCTGGTGAGGGGAATCAGCCCCAGCATTTT.

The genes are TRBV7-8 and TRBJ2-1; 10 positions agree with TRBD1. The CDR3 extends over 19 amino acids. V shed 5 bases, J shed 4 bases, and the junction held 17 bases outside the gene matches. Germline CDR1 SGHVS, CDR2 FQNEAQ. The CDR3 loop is CASSHNGLTGTGAYNEQFF. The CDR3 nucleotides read TGTGCCAGCAGCCATAACGGGCTAACCGGGACAGGGGCTTACAATGAGCAGTTCTTC.